This entry lists 22 T cell receptor beta chains sequenced from one sample in a study of T cells in tuberculosis. Assay: immunoSEQ multiplex PCR; the TCRdb copy retains only in-frame clones and omits some. Of nearly 60,000 clones listed, around 90% were seen once; the top ten hold just over 20%. Thawed, overnight-rested PBMC were stained with GMM-loaded CD1B tetramer, viability dye and anti-CD3, then sorted. The lipid loaded on the CD1B tetramers was C32 glucose monomycolate from Rhodococcus equi. The sequenced sample was CD1b-GMM tetramer-negative cells sorted from PBMCs. The receptor set was obtained from an adult woman with latent tuberculosis.

V and J are TRBV6-5 and TRBJ1-2, with 8 nucleotides matching TRBD1. CDR1 is MNHEY, CDR2 SVGAGI, per germline. The V and J ends lost 6 bases and 14 bases, in that order; junction bases with no gene match: 17. CDR3 length: 14 residues. CDR3 bases: TGTGCCAGCAGCCTGACAGGGGAGAGGACCATGGCTACCTTC. It codes for CASSLTGERTMATF.

This clone was picked up one time. The V gene is TRBV6-1, the J gene TRBJ2-7, with D unresolved. The length of the CDR3 is 12 residues. Trimming took off 2 bases at V and 4 bases at J, with 6 bases between the two ends. Germline assignment: CDR1 MNHNS and CDR2 SASEGT. In DNA, the CDR3 is TGTGCCAGCAGTGAATACGGTTACGAGCAGTACTTC. As protein: CASSEYGYEQYF.

The chain employs TRBV6-6 and TRBJ1-5; 8 bases are shared with TRBD1. Germline CDR1 and CDR2: MNHNY and SVGAGI (reference sequence). V was clipped by 2 bases and J by 1 base; unmatched bases: 4. CDR3 length equals 16 residues. The CDR3 coding sequence is TGTGCCAGCAGTTACCCGGACAGGGCAAGCAATCAGCCCCAGCATTTT. This translates into CASSYPDRASNQPQHF.

The gene calls are TRBV9 and TRBJ2-1, with a weak D call TRBD2 (5 bases). The V end was cut by 0 bases, the J end by 7 bases, with 11 bases between. The germline gives CDR1 SGDLS, CDR2 YYNGEE. CDR3 size: 14 residues. The CDR3 region has the DNA TGTGCCAGCAGCGTAGCGAGGGAGAGTAATGAGCAGTTCTTC. Residues: CASSVARESNEQFF.

The V gene is TRBV12-5, the J gene TRBJ1-5; 9 nucleotides agree with TRBD1. CDR3 length equals 18 residues. Trimming took 0 bases from V and 5 from J; bases not matched to a gene: 11. CDR1 LGHNT and CDR2 FRNRAP come from the germline V gene. CDR3 amino acids: CASGLVVGTGLGDQPQHF. DNA of the CDR3: TGTGCTAGTGGTTTGGTGGTGGGGACAGGGTTAGGGGATCAGCCCCAGCATTTT.

The chain has TRBV5-8 and TRBJ2-1; a weak D match, TRBD1 (6 bases). The CDR3 covers 14 residues. With 0 bases removed from V and 7 bases from J, the gap between germline ends came to 11 bases. CDR1 is SGHTS and CDR2 is YDEGEE in the germline V gene. CDR3 sequence reads: CASSLVAGENEQFF. The CDR3 nucleotides read TGTGCCAGCAGCTTGGTGGCAGGGGAAAATGAGCAGTTCTTC.

The V call is TRBV2, the J call TRBJ1-5; D remains ambiguous. There are 14 residues in the CDR3. Trimming removed 4 bases at V and 1 base at J, with 8 bases between. Germline CDR1 is SNHLY and CDR2 is FYNNEI. The CDR3, as DNA: TGTGCCAGCAGTGTGTCCCTAAGCAATCAGCCCCAGCATTTT. Residues: CASSVSLSNQPQHF.

This clone was detected once. CDR3 sequence: CASSVAAGTNTGELFF. CDR3 nucleotide sequence: TGTGCCAGCAGCGTAGCGGCGGGGACGAACACCGGGGAGCTGTTTTTT. The chain has TRBV9 and TRBJ2-2, with a tentative D call TRBD2 (6 bases). Germline CDR1 reads SGDLS; CDR2 reads YYNGEE. V was clipped by 0 bases and J by 0 bases, with 9 bases between them. The CDR3 sequence is 16 residues long.

The chain recombines TRBV28 with TRBJ2-3; TRBD2 might be the D (6 bases). This CDR3 spans 15 amino acids. Germline-derived CDR1 and CDR2 are MDHEN and SYDVKM. V was cut by 5 bases and J by 2 bases, with 14 bases left in between. The chain's CDR3 is CASSLLTRDTDTQYF. DNA of the CDR3: TGTGCCAGCAGTCTATTGACTAGAGACACAGATACGCAGTATTTT.

The chain uses TRBV5-1 and TRBJ2-7; 8 nucleotides agree with TRBD1. The junction had 7 bases not matched to a gene; V was cut back by 0 bases and J by 5 bases. The CDR3 length is 15 residues. The germline V gene encodes CDR1 SGHRS and CDR2 YFSETQ. Here the CDR3 DNA reads TGCGCCAGCAGCTTGGTGGCAGGGGGCAGTGACGAGCAGTACTTC. It codes for CASSLVAGGSDEQYF.

The chain has TRBV11-3 and TRBJ2-7; TRBD1 matches at 8 bases. This CDR3 spans 13 amino acids. Germline CDR1 is SGHNT and CDR2 is YENEEA. The trim removed 5 bases at V and 5 bases at J, leaving 5 bases unmatched. CDR3 nucleotide sequence: TGTGCCAGCAGCCGAGGACAGGGCCACGAGCAGTACTTC. Translated, it gives CASSRGQGHEQYF.

The rearrangement uses TRBV7-9 and TRBJ2-2, with TRBD2 matching over 11 bases. Germline CDR1 and CDR2: SEHNR and FQNEAQ (reference sequence). This CDR3 is built from 18 residues. V gave up 5 bases and J gave up 6 bases; unmatched junction bases: 14. The CDR3 reads CASSGVELAGVDPGELFF. CDR3 nucleotide sequence: TGTGCCAGCAGCGGTGTTGAACTAGCGGGAGTGGACCCCGGGGAGCTGTTTTTT.

The gene calls are TRBV7-9 and TRBJ1-2, with TRBD1 as a possible D gene (5 bases). Germline lookup yields CDR1 SEHNR and CDR2 FQNEAQ (reference sequence). The CDR3 sequence is 16 residues long. Trimming took 5 bases from V and 1 from J, leaving 17 bases between them. The CDR3, as DNA: TGTGCCAGCAGCAGCAACACAGGCGGATTTAACTATGGCTACACCTTC. Its protein is CASSSNTGGFNYGYTF.

This sequence joins TRBV7-2 and TRBJ2-7, with 12 bases fitting TRBD2. This CDR3 has 14 amino acids. Germline-derived CDR1 and CDR2 are SGHTA and FQGNSA. V shed 1 base and J 5 bases; nucleotides not matched to a gene: 0. As DNA, the CDR3 is TGTGCCAGCAGCTTAGGACTAGCGGGAGACGAGCAGTACTTC. It specifies CASSLGLAGDEQYF.

This clone has a handful of counts. The chain joins TRBV28 to TRBJ1-1; the match to TRBD1 covers 10 bases. CDR3 length equals 13 residues. J lost 5 bases, V lost 7 bases, and 4 bases had no gene match. CDR1 MDHEN and CDR2 SYDVKM come from the germline V gene. The DNA of the CDR3 is TGTGCCAGCACCCGGACAGGGGGAACTGAAGCTTTCTTT. This translates into CASTRTGGTEAFF.

This clone has ten or more counts. The rearrangement joins TRBV7-9 to TRBJ1-2, with D maybe TRBD1 (6 bases). The CDR3 extends over 13 amino acids. Germline CDR1 reads SEHNR; CDR2 reads FQNEAQ (reference sequence). With 3 bases removed from V and 4 bases from J, the gap between germline ends came to 9 bases. The CDR3 DNA is TGTGCCAGCAGCTTTTACAGGGCCTATGGCTACACCTTC. Amino acid sequence: CASSFYRAYGYTF.

The chain uses TRBV6-5 and TRBJ1-2, with D possibly TRBD1 on 6 matching bases. The CDR3 consists of 13 residues. V lost 1 base and J lost 7, with 10 bases in between. CDR1 is MNHEY, CDR2 SVGAGI, per germline. The CDR3 spells CASSYLQGGGYTF. The CDR3 coding sequence is TGTGCCAGCAGTTACTTACAGGGCGGTGGCTACACCTTC.

The rearrangement uses TRBV7-6 and TRBJ1-1; 7 positions match TRBD1. CDR1 and CDR2 (germline): SGHVS, FNYEAQ. Trimming took 3 bases from V and 5 from J; bases not matched to a gene: 6. The CDR3 spans 14 residues. CDR3 nucleotides: TGTGCCAGCAGCTTTGGGGACAGAGGGACTGAAGCTTTCTTT. Translated, it gives CASSFGDRGTEAFF.

V is TRBV4-2 and J is TRBJ2-7, with 9 bases fitting TRBD1. CDR1 LGHNA and CDR2 YNFKEQ come from the germline V gene. The V segment lost 1 base and the J segment 3 bases; nucleotides outside the gene matches: 4. CDR3 length equals 15 residues. The CDR3: CASSQGTGEFYEQYF. The CDR3 DNA reads as TGTGCCAGCAGCCAAGGGACAGGGGAGTTCTACGAGCAGTACTTC.

This rearrangement joins TRBV6-5 to TRBJ2-1, with D possibly matching TRBD1 (6 bases). CDR1 is MNHEY, CDR2 SVGAGI, per germline. The CDR3 extends over 13 amino acids. Trimming left V 0 bases short and J 14 bases short, with 14 bases between. CDR3 nucleotide sequence: TGTGCCAGCAGTTACTCGGGCAGGGGAGAGGAGTTCTTC. As protein: CASSYSGRGEEFF.

This sequence joins TRBV7-2 and TRBJ1-1; a weak D match, TRBD1 (5 bases). V dropped 1 base and J dropped 1 base, with 10 bases sitting between them. Germline V gene sequence: CDR1 SGHTA, CDR2 FQGNSA. The CDR3 is made up of 15 amino acids. The CDR3 reads CASSLVAGRNTEAFF. CDR3 DNA: TGTGCCAGCAGCTTAGTGGCGGGGCGGAACACTGAAGCTTTCTTT. The entire variable domain, with the rest obtained from reference TRBV7-2 and TRBJ1-1, is as follows: GAGVSQSPSNKVTEKGKDVELRCDPISGHTALYWYRQSLGQGLEFLIYFQGNSAPDKSGLPSDRFSAERTGGSVSTLTIQRTQQEDSAVYLCASSLVAGRNTEAFFGQGTRLTVV.

The chain employs TRBV4-3 and TRBJ2-1; 7 bases match TRBD2. The CDR3 length is 16 residues. The germline V gene has CDR1 LGHNA and CDR2 YSLEER. Trimming removed 1 base from V and 2 bases from J; junction bases left unmatched: 5. The CDR3, as DNA: TGCGCCAGCAGCCAAGGTTATGGGGGGGCCTACAATGAGCAGTTCTTC. The encoded protein is CASSQGYGGAYNEQFF.